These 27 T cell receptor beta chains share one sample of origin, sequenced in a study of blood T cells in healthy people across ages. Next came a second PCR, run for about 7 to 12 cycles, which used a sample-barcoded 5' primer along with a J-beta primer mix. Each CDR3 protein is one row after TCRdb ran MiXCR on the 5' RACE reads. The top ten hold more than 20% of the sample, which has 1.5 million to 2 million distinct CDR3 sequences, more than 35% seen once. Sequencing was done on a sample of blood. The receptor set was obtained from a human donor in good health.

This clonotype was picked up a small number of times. The CDR3 loop reads CASGPRQGAYEQYF. The CDR3, as DNA: TGTGCTAGTGGTCCGCGACAGGGAGCCTACGAGCAGTACTTC. The J gene is TRBJ2-5, the V gene TRBV12-5; 7 bases map to TRBD1. The closer fit of TRBJ2-7 to the DNA end suggests the J call may be wrong. CDR3 length: 14 amino acids. Germline V gene data show CDR1 as LGHNT and CDR2 as FRNRAP.

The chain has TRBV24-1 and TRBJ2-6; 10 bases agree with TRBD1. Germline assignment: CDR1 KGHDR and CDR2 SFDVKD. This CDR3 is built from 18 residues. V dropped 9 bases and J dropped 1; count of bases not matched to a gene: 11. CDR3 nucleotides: TGTGCCACCCGGCCCGGGACAGGGGTACTTTCTGGGGCCAACGTCCTGACTTTC. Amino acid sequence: CATRPGTGVLSGANVLTF.

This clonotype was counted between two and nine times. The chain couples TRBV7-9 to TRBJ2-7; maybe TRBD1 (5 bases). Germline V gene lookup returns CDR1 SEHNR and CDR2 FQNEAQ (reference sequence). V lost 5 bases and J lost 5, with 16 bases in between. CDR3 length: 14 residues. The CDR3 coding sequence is TGTGCCAGCAGCCCCCAAAGGGGTGGAGACGAGCAGTACTTC. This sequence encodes CASSPQRGGDEQYF.

The CDR3 spells CASSQVPGDEQYF. In DNA form, the CDR3 reads TGCGCCAGCAGCCAAGTACCCGGGGACGAGCAGTACTTC. The V gene is TRBV4-1, the J gene TRBJ2-4; D might be TRBD2 (5 bases). The J call may be in error: the DNA end matches TRBJ2-7 better. CDR3 length equals 13 residues. Germline values: CDR1 MGHRA, CDR2 YSYEKL.

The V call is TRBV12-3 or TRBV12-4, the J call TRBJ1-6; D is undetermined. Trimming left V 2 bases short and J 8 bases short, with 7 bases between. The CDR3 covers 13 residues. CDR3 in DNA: TGTGCCAGCAGTTTAAATCAGGATTCACCCCTCCACTTT. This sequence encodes CASSLNQDSPLHF.

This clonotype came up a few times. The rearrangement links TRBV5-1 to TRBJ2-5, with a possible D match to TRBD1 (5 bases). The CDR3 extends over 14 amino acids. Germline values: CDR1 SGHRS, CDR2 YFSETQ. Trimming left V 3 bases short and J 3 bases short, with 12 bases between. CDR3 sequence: CASSSLSREETQYF. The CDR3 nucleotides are TGCGCCAGCAGCTCCCTCTCCAGGGAAGAGACCCAGTACTTC.

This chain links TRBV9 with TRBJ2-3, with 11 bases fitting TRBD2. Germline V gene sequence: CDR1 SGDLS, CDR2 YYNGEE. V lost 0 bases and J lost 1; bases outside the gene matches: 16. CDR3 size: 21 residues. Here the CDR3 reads CASSVATGGSGGATRTDTQYF. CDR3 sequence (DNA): TGTGCCAGCAGCGTAGCTACGGGGGGTAGCGGGGGGGCCACACGCACAGATACGCAGTATTTT.

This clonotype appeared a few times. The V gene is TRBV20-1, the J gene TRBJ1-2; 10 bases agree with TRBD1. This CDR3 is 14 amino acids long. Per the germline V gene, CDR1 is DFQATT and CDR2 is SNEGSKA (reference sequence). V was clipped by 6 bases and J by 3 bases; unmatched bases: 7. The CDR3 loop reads CSAYDRGRDYGYTF. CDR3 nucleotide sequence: TGCAGTGCCTATGACAGGGGGCGAGACTATGGCTACACCTTC.

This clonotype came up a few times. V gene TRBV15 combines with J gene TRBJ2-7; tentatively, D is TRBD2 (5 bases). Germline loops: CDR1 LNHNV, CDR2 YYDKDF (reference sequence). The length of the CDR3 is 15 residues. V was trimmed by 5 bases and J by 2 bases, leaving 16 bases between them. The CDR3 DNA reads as TGTGCCACCAGCCTTAACCAAGAGGGTCCCTACGAGCAGTACTTC. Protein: CATSLNQEGPYEQYF.

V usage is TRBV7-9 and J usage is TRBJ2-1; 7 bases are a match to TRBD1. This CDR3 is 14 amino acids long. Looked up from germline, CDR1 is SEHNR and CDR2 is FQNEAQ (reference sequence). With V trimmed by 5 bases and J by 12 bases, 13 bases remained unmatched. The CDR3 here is CASSVQGNALGQFF. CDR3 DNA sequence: TGTGCCAGCAGCGTACAGGGGAATGCCTTGGGGCAGTTCTTC.

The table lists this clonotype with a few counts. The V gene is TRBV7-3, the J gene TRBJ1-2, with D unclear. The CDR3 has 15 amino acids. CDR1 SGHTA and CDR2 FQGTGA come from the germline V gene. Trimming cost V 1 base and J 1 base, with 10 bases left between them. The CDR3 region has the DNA TGTGCCAGCAGCTTAATCCCCGGGATTAACTATGGCTACACCTTC. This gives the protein CASSLIPGINYGYTF.

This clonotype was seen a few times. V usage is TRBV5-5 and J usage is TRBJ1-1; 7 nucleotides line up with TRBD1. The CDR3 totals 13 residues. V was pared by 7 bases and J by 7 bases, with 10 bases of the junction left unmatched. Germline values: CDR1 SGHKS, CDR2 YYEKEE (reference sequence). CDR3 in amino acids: CASGWIQGNEAFF. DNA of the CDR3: TGTGCCAGCGGCTGGATACAGGGGAATGAAGCTTTCTTT.

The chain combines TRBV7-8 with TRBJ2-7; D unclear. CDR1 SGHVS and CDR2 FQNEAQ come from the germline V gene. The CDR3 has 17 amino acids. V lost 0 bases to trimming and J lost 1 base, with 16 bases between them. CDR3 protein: CASSLAFADAKSYEQYF. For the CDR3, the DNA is TGTGCCAGCAGCTTAGCATTCGCAGATGCAAAATCCTACGAGCAGTACTTC.

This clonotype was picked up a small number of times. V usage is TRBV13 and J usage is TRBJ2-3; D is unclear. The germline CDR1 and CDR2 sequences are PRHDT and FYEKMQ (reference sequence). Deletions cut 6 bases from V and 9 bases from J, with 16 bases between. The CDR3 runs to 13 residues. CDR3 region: CASSPARAYTQYF. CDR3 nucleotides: TGTGCCAGCAGTCCCGCCCGGGCATACACGCAGTATTTT.

The CDR3 spells CSARARTRYPYEQYF. In nucleotides, the CDR3 is TGCAGTGCTAGAGCCCGTACCCGCTACCCCTACGAGCAGTACTTC. This chain links TRBV20-1 with TRBJ2-7; D call uncertain. Germline-derived CDR1 and CDR2 are DFQATT and SNEGSKA (reference sequence). The CDR3 is 15 amino acids. V was pared by 1 base and J by 2 bases, with 15 bases between.

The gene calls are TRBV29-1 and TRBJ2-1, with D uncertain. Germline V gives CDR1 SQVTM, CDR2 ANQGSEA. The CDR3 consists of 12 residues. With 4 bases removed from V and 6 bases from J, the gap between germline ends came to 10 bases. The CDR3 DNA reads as TGCAGCGTTGTCGATGGCGTCAATGAGCAGTTCTTC. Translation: CSVVDGVNEQFF.

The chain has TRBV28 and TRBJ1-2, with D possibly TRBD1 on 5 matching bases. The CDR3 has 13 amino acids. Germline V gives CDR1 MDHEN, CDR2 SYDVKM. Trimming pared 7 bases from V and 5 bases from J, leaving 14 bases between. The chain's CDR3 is CASKVTAVYGYTF. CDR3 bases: TGTGCCAGCAAGGTGACAGCTGTTTATGGCTACACCTTC.

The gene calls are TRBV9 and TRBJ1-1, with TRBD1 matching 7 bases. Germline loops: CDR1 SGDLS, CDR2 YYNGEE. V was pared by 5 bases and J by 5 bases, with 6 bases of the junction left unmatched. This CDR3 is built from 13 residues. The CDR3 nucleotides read TGTGCCAGCAGGGCTCAGGGGGGGACTGAAGCTTTCTTT. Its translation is CASRAQGGTEAFF.

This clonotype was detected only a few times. The CDR3 DNA reads TGTGCCAGCAGCTTCTCCACGCAGCGAGCTAAAGAGCAGTACTTC. Translating it yields CASSFSTQRAKEQYF. The chain employs TRBV6-6 and TRBJ2-7; D unresolved. CDR1 MNHNY and CDR2 SVGAGI come from the germline V gene (reference sequence). The V and J ends lost 6 bases and 7 bases respectively, with 22 bases between them. The CDR3 length is 15 residues.

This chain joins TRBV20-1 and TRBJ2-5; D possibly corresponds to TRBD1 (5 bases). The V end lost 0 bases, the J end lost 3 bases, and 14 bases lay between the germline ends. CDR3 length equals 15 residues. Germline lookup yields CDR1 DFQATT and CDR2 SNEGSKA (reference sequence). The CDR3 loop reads CSARDIRVYEETQYF. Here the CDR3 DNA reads TGCAGTGCTAGAGATATCAGGGTATACGAAGAGACCCAGTACTTC.

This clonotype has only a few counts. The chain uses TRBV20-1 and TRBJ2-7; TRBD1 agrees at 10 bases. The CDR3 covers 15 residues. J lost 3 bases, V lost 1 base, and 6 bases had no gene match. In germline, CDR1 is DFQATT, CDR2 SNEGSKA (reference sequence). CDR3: CSARGDRGPLYEQYF. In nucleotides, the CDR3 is TGCAGTGCTAGAGGGGACAGGGGACCCCTCTACGAGCAGTACTTC.

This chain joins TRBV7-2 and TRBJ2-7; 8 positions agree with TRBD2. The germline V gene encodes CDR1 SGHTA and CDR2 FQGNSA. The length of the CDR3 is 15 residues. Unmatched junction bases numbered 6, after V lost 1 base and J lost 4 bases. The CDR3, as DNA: TGTGCCAGCAGCTTAGTGGCGGGGGGCGAGTACGAGCAGTACTTC. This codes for CASSLVAGGEYEQYF.

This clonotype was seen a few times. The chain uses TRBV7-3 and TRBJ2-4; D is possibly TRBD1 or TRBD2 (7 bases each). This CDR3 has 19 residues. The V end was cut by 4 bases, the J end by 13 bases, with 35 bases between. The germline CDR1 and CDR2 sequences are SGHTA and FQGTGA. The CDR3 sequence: CASSSPGGDFWGDYNEQYF. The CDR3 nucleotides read TGTGCCAGCAGCTCCCCAGGGGGGGATTTTTGGGGGGACTACAATGAGCAGTACTTC.

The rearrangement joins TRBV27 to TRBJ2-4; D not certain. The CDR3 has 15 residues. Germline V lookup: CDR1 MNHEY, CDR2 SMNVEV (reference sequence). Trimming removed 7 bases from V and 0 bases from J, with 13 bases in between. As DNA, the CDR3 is TGTGCCAGCATGGACCTCATCTTAGCCAAAAACATTCAGTACTTC. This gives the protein CASMDLILAKNIQYF.

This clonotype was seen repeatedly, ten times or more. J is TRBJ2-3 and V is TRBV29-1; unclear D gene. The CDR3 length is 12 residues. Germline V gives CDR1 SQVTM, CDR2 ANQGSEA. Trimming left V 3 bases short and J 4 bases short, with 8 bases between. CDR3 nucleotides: TGCAGCGTTGATCCAGCTTCAGATACGCAGTATTTT. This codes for CSVDPASDTQYF.

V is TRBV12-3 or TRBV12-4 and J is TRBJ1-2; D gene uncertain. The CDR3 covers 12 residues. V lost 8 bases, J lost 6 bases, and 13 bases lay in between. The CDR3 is CASRVVDHGYTF. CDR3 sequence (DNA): TGTGCCAGCCGGGTGGTAGACCATGGCTACACCTTC.

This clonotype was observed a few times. In nucleotides, the CDR3 is TGCAGCGTTGACGAGGGGATAGCAGATACGCAGTATTTT. Its protein is CSVDEGIADTQYF. The chain employs TRBV29-1 and TRBJ2-3; D is perhaps TRBD1 or TRBD2 (5 bases each). The CDR3 covers 13 residues. CDR1 is SQVTM, CDR2 ANQGSEA, per germline. With 3 bases removed from V and 4 bases from J, the gap between germline ends came to 11 bases.